This T cell receptor beta chain came from a study of T cells expressing NK-cell markers. The study, taken as a whole, reports: Of CD8+ T cells, roughly 1.0-7.0% belonged to dominant NKG2C+ clonotypes in six donors.

CDR1 is SGHAT, CDR2 FQNNGV, per germline. This CDR3 contains 16 residues. TCRdb reprocessed the 5' RACE reads, keeping one entry per CDR3 protein, no DNA. Recorded for this sample: a few hundred thousand distinct CDR3 sequences. A note on this clonotype: No antigen is known for it.

The chain uses TRBV11-2 and TRBJ2-1; checking the TCRdb D call of TRBD2 is not possible without DNA. This receptor was identified in a young man in good health. The sequencing input was blood T cells: a sorted CD56 or NKG2C T cell subset, CD4+ or CD8+ T cells, or bulk PBMC T cells (not recorded which). The CDR3 protein is CASSQRLAGTYNEQFF.